The 19 T cell receptor beta chains below were found in one sample sequenced in a study of blood T cells in healthy people across ages. PCR was performed a second time for roughly 7 to 11 cycles using a sample-barcoded 5' primer and a J-beta primer mix. TCRdb used MiXCR to reprocess the 5' RACE reads, holding one entry per CDR3 protein. Seen here are under 1,100,000 distinct CDR3 sequences, 20% to 25% observed once, and the top ten hold less than 0.85%. A further study also used this sample, focusing on T cells of mothers and their children.

Sequences were obtained from blood. These receptors originate from a girl aged 2 to 9 in good health.

This clonotype was counted a few times. The CDR3 DNA reads TGTGCCAGCAGCTTACCCGCAGGACCCGGCGAAACTGAAGCTTTCTTT. This codes for CASSLPAGPGETEAFF. The J gene is TRBJ1-1, the V gene TRBV7-9; D is unresolved. Between the trimmed V and J ends, which lost 2 bases and 5 bases, there was a span of 18 bases. Germline V gives CDR1 SEHNR, CDR2 FQNEAQ (reference sequence). This CDR3 contains 16 residues.

This clonotype was observed a handful of times. This chain links TRBV4-3 with TRBJ2-3, with D perhaps TRBD1 (6 bases). Germline V gives CDR1 LGHNA, CDR2 YSLEER. This CDR3 region has 14 residues. The V and J ends lost 4 bases and 3 bases respectively, with 11 bases between them. CDR3 sequence reads: CASSPQQGTDTQYF. CDR3 sequence (DNA): TGCGCCAGCAGCCCTCAACAGGGAACAGATACGCAGTATTTT.

This clonotype was picked up a small number of times. The chain employs TRBV12-3 or TRBV12-4 and TRBJ1-2; D unclear. CDR3 length: 15 residues. Deletions cut 4 bases from V and 4 bases from J, with 16 bases between. DNA of the CDR3: TGTGCCAGCAGTTCTACCTCCCATGCCCTCTATGGCTACACCTTC. Encoded protein: CASSSTSHALYGYTF.

The chain combines TRBV28 with TRBJ1-1, with 9 bases aligning to TRBD1. The CDR3 is made up of 15 amino acids. The V segment lost 11 bases and the J segment 3 bases; nucleotides outside the gene matches: 13. Germline V gives CDR1 MDHEN, CDR2 SYDVKM. The CDR3 region is CAGKGQGDGDTEAFF. The CDR3 DNA follows: TGTGCCGGTAAGGGACAGGGCGATGGGGACACTGAAGCTTTCTTT.

For this clonotype: At one end, the junction sequence differs from germline, possibly due to a read error. J is TRBJ2-7 and V is TRBV4-2; tentatively, D is TRBD2 (5 bases). Germline V gene data show CDR1 as LGHNA and CDR2 as YNFKEQ. The CDR3 is 12 amino acids. CDR3 DNA sequence: TGTGCCTGCAGCCAAGAGGGCAACGAGCAGTACTTC. Amino acids: CACSQEGNEQYF.

This chain uses TRBV20-1 with TRBJ2-7; 7 positions agree with TRBD2. V gave up 5 bases and J gave up 5 bases; unmatched junction bases: 3. The CDR3 sequence is 11 residues long. Looked up from germline, CDR1 is DFQATT and CDR2 is SNEGSKA (reference sequence). The CDR3 DNA reads TGCAGTGCTGCCCGGGGGGACGAGCAGTACTTC. Amino acid sequence: CSAARGDEQYF.

This chain links TRBV2 with TRBJ2-7; the D is unclear. The CDR3 runs to 12 residues. V shed 8 bases and J shed 5 bases, with 13 bases lying between them. CDR1 is SNHLY and CDR2 is FYNNEI in the germline V gene. CDR3 in amino acids: CASRLPSNEQYF. CDR3 DNA: TGTGCCAGCCGTTTACCATCCAACGAGCAGTACTTC. The full variable domain, its missing parts supplied by reference TRBV2 and TRBJ2-7, is EPEVTQTPSHQVTQMGQEVILRCVPISNHLYFYWYRQILGQKVEFLVSFYNNEISEKSEIFDDQFSVERPDGSNFTLKIRSTKLEDSAMYFCASRLPSNEQYFGPGTRLTVT.

Only a few counts were recorded for this clonotype. V usage is TRBV20-1 and J usage is TRBJ2-7; D gene ambiguous. CDR1 and CDR2 from the germline V gene are DFQATT and SNEGSKA (reference sequence). This CDR3 is 12 amino acids long. Trimming took off 3 bases at V and 0 bases at J, with 6 bases between the two ends. Here the CDR3 DNA reads TGCAGTGCTAGTTCCAGCTCCTACGAGCAGTACTTC. Residues: CSASSSSYEQYF.

A note on this clonotype: A read error may produce the germline difference seen at one junction end. This chain joins TRBV20-1 and TRBJ2-5; 10 nucleotides match TRBD2. TRBJ2-1 matches the DNA end more closely, so the J call is doubtful. Germline V gives CDR1 DFQATT, CDR2 SNEGSKA (reference sequence). This CDR3 has 17 residues. The CDR3 loop is CGARDPSGRAAYNEQFF. The CDR3 DNA reads as TGCGGTGCTAGAGATCCCAGCGGGAGGGCCGCGTACAATGAGCAGTTCTTC.

The chain links TRBV19 to TRBJ2-5; 7 bases are shared with TRBD2. The CDR3 has 15 residues. J gave up 11 bases and V 4 bases, and 16 bases lay outside the gene matches. Germline V gene data show CDR1 as LNHDA and CDR2 as SQIVND (reference sequence). This CDR3 is CASSTRTSPLFQQYF. CDR3 coding DNA: TGTGCCAGTAGTACCCGGACTAGTCCACTTTTTCAGCAGTACTTC.

This clonotype has only a few counts. The junction shows a germline mismatch at one end, possibly a read error. This sequence joins TRBV20-1 and TRBJ2-7; D unclear. The end of the DNA aligns better with TRBJ2-1, so the J call may be wrong. Germline assignment: CDR1 DFQATT and CDR2 SNEGSKA (reference sequence). The CDR3 covers 12 residues. CDR3 DNA sequence: TGCAGCGCTAGAATTTCCGCGTATGAGCAGTTCTTC. Translation gives CSARISAYEQFF.

V gene TRBV27 combines with J gene TRBJ2-1; 7 nucleotides agree with TRBD2. Germline CDR1 and CDR2: MNHEY and SMNVEV (reference sequence). This CDR3 has 13 residues. V lost 5 bases, J lost 9 bases, and 7 bases stayed unmatched. The CDR3 is CASSRGRVSEQFF. The CDR3 DNA reads TGTGCCAGCAGTCGGGGGAGGGTTAGTGAGCAGTTCTTC.

V and J are TRBV27 and TRBJ2-1; D not certain. The V end lost 2 bases, the J end lost 2 bases, and 13 bases lay between the germline ends. The CDR3 contains 16 residues. CDR1 is MNHEY and CDR2 is SMNVEV in the germline V gene (reference sequence). DNA for the CDR3: TGTGCCAGCAGTTTAATGCCCGTGGGGACCTACAATGAGCAGTTCTTC. Translating it yields CASSLMPVGTYNEQFF.

In this sample, this clonotype turned up a few times. The chain joins TRBV5-1 to TRBJ1-6; weak D call: TRBD1 (5 bases). V was shortened by 3 bases and J by 7 bases, with 17 bases between the two germline ends. Germline CDR1 and CDR2: SGHRS and YFSETQ. The CDR3 length is 16 residues. DNA for the CDR3: TGCGCCAGCAGCTATTTCTCCGGGACGGTCAATTCACCCCTCCACTTT. Encoded protein: CASSYFSGTVNSPLHF.

This clonotype was seen more than once but under ten times. The V and J genes are TRBV3-1 and TRBJ1-4, with D unresolved. Trimming removed 4 bases at V and 8 bases at J, with 11 bases between. Germline V gives CDR1 LGHDT, CDR2 YNNKEL (reference sequence). The CDR3 is made up of 13 amino acids. The CDR3 here is CASSPRVAEKLFF. DNA of the CDR3: TGTGCCAGCAGCCCGCGAGTGGCGGAAAAACTGTTTTTT.

There are a few counts of this clonotype. This chain joins TRBV6-1 and TRBJ2-4; tentative D call: TRBD2 (5 bases). The germline CDR1 and CDR2 sequences are MNHNS and SASEGT. The ends were cut back, 11 bases at V and 1 base at J, with 27 bases in the middle. This CDR3 is built from 18 residues. CDR3 loop: CAGTPSIAEGLAKNIQYF. CDR3 nucleotides: TGTGCCGGCACCCCCTCGATCGCAGAGGGCCTCGCCAAAAACATTCAGTACTTC.

The gene calls are TRBV20-1 and TRBJ1-2; D unresolved. Trimming stripped 6 bases from V and 0 bases from J, with 8 bases between. From germline, CDR1 is DFQATT and CDR2 SNEGSKA (reference sequence). CDR3 size: 12 residues. CDR3 coding DNA: TGCAGTGCGCACTGGGCTAACTATGGCTACACCTTC. The encoded protein is CSAHWANYGYTF.

This clonotype turned up a few times. The chain joins TRBV20-1 to TRBJ1-4; unclear D gene. The length of the CDR3 is 15 residues. V gave up 3 bases and J gave up 8 bases, with 19 bases separating them. Germline values: CDR1 DFQATT, CDR2 SNEGSKA (reference sequence). CDR3 nucleotide sequence: TGCAGTGCTAGTTTTTGGCGGGGTTCGAACGAAAAACTGTTTTTT. Translated: CSASFWRGSNEKLFF.

This clonotype was seen more than once but under ten times. The rearrangement uses TRBV28 and TRBJ2-1; D may be TRBD2 (6 bases). V lost 2 bases to trimming and J lost 2 bases, with 10 bases between them. The CDR3 totals 15 residues. The germline V gene has CDR1 MDHEN and CDR2 SYDVKM. The CDR3 protein is CASSLRREAYNEQFF. The CDR3 DNA reads as TGTGCCAGCAGTTTACGCAGGGAGGCCTACAATGAGCAGTTCTTC.